This TCR beta chain was found in a study of cytomegalovirus exposure and HLA in healthy donors. With regard to this clone: The antigen is undetermined.

At sampling all donors were nominally healthy, likely with unrecorded immune exposures. Trimming removed 2 bases at V and 5 bases at J, with 9 bases between. The CDR3 is 13 amino acids. In germline, CDR1 is GTSNPN, CDR2 SVGIG (reference sequence). General study findings and limits: In a later analysis, CMV-associated beta chains were mostly HLA-associated, it appeared. Association with HLA alleles at 0.05 false discovery rate was found for 15,000 to 20,000 TCR beta sequences in a later analysis.

Primers for the PCR totalled 60 Vbeta and 13 Jbeta. Per the original methods: The authors later counted 75 million to 90 million unique TCR beta chains, 9.5 million to 13 million of them shared. Clones were sequenced by immunoSEQ multiplex PCR, and TCRdb holds only the in-frame ones, with some missing. V, J and clone size are those of that table, while D and trimming were read from the DNA. In the table there are 200,000 to 250,000 clones, 80% to 85% of which are singletons. The sequenced sample was PBMCs. The rearrangement links TRBV30 to TRBJ1-4, with D possibly being TRBD1 (6 bases). This receptor was taken from a boy aged 2 to 10 in good health and CMV-seronegative. The CDR3 sequence is CAWSQGQNEKLFF. The DNA for the CDR3 is TGTGCCTGGAGTCAAGGACAGAATGAAAAACTGTTTTTT.